This T cell receptor (beta chain) was retrieved from a study of blood T cell repertoires in COVID-19. Study as a whole: T cells, B-cell-depleted T cells, or PBMCs supplied cDNA or gDNA.

This clone was observed a few times. The CDR3 is 13 residues long. CDR1 and CDR2 (germline): SQVTM, ANQGSEA. V lost 4 bases and J lost 2; bases outside the gene matches: 5. Participants' reported clinical history set cohort assignment. In the original workflow: Estimation of nucleated cell counts relied on the amplification of reference gene primers. Here immunoSEQ multiplex PCR was the method, and the copy in TCRdb shows in-frame clones only, minus some. V and J calls and clone size come straight from that table; D and trimming were deduced from the DNA. The table records a few hundred thousand clones, 70% to 90% of them present only once.

This sequence was found in a middle-aged man who had recovered from COVID-19. Sequenced input: PBMCs or T cells enriched from blood (not recorded which). The chain links TRBV29-1 to TRBJ2-7; TRBD2 matches 7 bases. The DNA for the CDR3 is TGCAGCGTTGTGGGGGGGGAAACCTACGAGCAGTACTTC. Translation: CSVVGGETYEQYF.